These 15 T cell receptor beta chains were all obtained from the same sample, sequenced in a study of T cell repertoires in cytomegalovirus infection (dated by TCRdb to about 2019). Instrument used: Illumina HiSeq 1500. TCRdb reanalyzed the raw reads on its own, using fastp at Q25 for trimming and MiXCR for clone calling, and kept in-frame beta chains. Each CDR3 protein appears once, grouped with its most common genes and DNA. Within this sample are tens of thousands of distinct CDR3 sequences, with around 40% of them counted one time only. The ten largest clones capture 93% of the sample. The intended sense of this specimen's treatment or condition label: in vitro stimulation with specific CMV peptide epitopes to enrich CMV-specific T cells. These receptors lack a known antigen. This material consisted of CD8+ T cells from cultured PBMCs, taken from culture after CMV antigen stimulation. These receptors came from a human donor in good health (CMV status not recorded). Some clones in this sample may be carry-over from other donors' samples.

This clonotype has more than one count but fewer than ten. The V and J genes are TRBV7-6 and TRBJ2-3; TRBD1 matches at 7 bases. V was clipped by 6 bases and J by 0 bases; unmatched bases: 9. This CDR3 contains 16 residues. The germline V gene has CDR1 SGHVS and CDR2 FNYEAQ. This CDR3 reads CASRPLEGASTDTQYF. The DNA of the CDR3 is TGTGCCAGCAGGCCTTTAGAGGGGGCAAGCACAGATACGCAGTATTTT.

This clonotype was observed a handful of times. The V call is TRBV20-1, the J call TRBJ2-7; perhaps TRBD1 as D (5 bases). The germline V and J ends were trimmed by 1 base and 2 bases, with 9 bases remaining between them. There are 13 residues in the CDR3. Germline CDR1 DFQATT, CDR2 SNEGSKA (reference sequence). In nucleotides, the CDR3 is TGCAGTGCTAGAGTCGACAGAGCCTACGAGCAGTACTTC. Its translation: CSARVDRAYEQYF.

This clonotype appeared once. This chain joins TRBV28 and TRBJ2-7; D is ambiguous. CDR3 length equals 13 residues. V lost 3 bases and J 4 bases, leaving 10 bases between the germline ends. Germline assignment: CDR1 MDHEN and CDR2 SYDVKM. The CDR3 loop reads CASSFSSRYEQYF. CDR3 DNA sequence: TGTGCCAGCAGTTTTTCTTCAAGGTACGAGCAGTACTTC.

This chain links TRBV28 with TRBJ1-1; tentative D call: TRBD1 (6 bases). Between the trimmed V and J ends, which lost 10 bases and 11 bases, there was a span of 26 bases. The CDR3 runs to 14 residues. From germline, CDR1 is MDHEN and CDR2 SYDVKM. CDR3 amino acids: CATDSSGTRDGAFF. In nucleotides, the CDR3 is TGTGCCACCGACTCGTCCGGGACACGCGACGGTGCTTTCTTT.

This chain joins TRBV7-2 and TRBJ2-1, with D possibly TRBD1 on 5 matching bases. This CDR3 spans 16 amino acids. Trimming took off 4 bases at V and 0 bases at J, with 13 bases between the two ends. Germline-derived CDR1 and CDR2 are SGHTA and FQGNSA. CDR3 residues: CASSSDDRRSYNEQFF. The CDR3 DNA follows: TGTGCCAGCAGCTCCGATGACAGACGCTCCTACAATGAGCAGTTCTTC.

The chain couples TRBV12-3 or TRBV12-4 to TRBJ2-7, with TRBD1 matching 10 bases. J gave up 6 bases and V 5 bases, and 7 bases lay outside the gene matches. There are 14 residues in the CDR3. CDR3 residues: CASSTDRGPGEQYF. DNA for the CDR3: TGTGCCAGCAGTACAGACAGGGGGCCGGGCGAGCAGTACTTC.

The chain couples TRBV29-1 to TRBJ1-2; TRBD1 aligns across 7 bases. Losses at the gene ends were 5 bases for V and 6 bases for J; bases not matched to a gene: 18. Germline V gene data show CDR1 as SQVTM and CDR2 as ANQGSEA. CDR3 length equals 16 residues. The CDR3 DNA reads TGCAGCGTTATTAACTGGGACAGAACGGGATTAGATGGCTACACCTTC. It encodes CSVINWDRTGLDGYTF.

V usage is TRBV25-1 and J usage is TRBJ2-7; TRBD1 matches 11 bases. The germline V gene encodes CDR1 MGHDK and CDR2 SYGVNS. The CDR3 contains 15 residues. J lost 2 bases, V lost 7 bases, and 7 bases had no gene match. The CDR3, as DNA: TGTGCCAGCAACCCCCCGGGACAGGGGGCCTACGAGCAGTACTTC. This translates into CASNPPGQGAYEQYF.

This clonotype was seen ten or more times. The chain combines TRBV24-1 with TRBJ2-1; TRBD1 matches 7 bases. This CDR3 is 18 amino acids long. J gave up 2 bases and V 2 bases, and 11 bases lay outside the gene matches. Germline V lookup: CDR1 KGHDR, CDR2 SFDVKD. The CDR3 here is CATSDSTTGEAPYNEQFF. CDR3 DNA: TGTGCCACCAGTGATTCTACCACAGGGGAAGCCCCCTACAATGAGCAGTTCTTC.

This clonotype was seen just once. Its ends do not fully match the called genes, so a read error is possible. This CDR3 is CANSQESSHEQFF. The DNA of the CDR3 is TGCGCCAACAGCCAAGAATCGAGTCATGAGCAGTTCTTC. The rearrangement uses TRBV4-1 and TRBJ2-1; no clear D. The germline gives CDR1 MGHRA, CDR2 YSYEKL. The CDR3 runs to 13 residues.

This chain uses TRBV29-1 with TRBJ2-1; unclear D gene. V was cut by 3 bases and J by 3 bases, with 3 bases left in between. This CDR3 is 11 amino acids long. Germline CDR1 SQVTM, CDR2 ANQGSEA. CDR3 region: CSVDGYNEQFF. CDR3 in DNA: TGCAGCGTTGACGGCTACAATGAGCAGTTCTTC.

This clonotype appeared many times. This sequence joins TRBV7-2 and TRBJ1-3, with no clear D. This CDR3 has 11 residues. The germline V gene encodes CDR1 SGHTA and CDR2 FQGNSA. The V end was cut by 5 bases, the J end by 5 bases, with 4 bases between. CDR3 region: CASSLRNTIYF. CDR3 DNA: TGTGCCAGCAGCCTCCGAAACACCATATATTTT.

This clonotype appeared a few times. This chain connects TRBV7-2 to TRBJ2-7; 10 bases are a match to TRBD1. V dropped 3 bases and J dropped 5; count of bases not matched to a gene: 7. The germline V gene encodes CDR1 SGHTA and CDR2 FQGNSA. The CDR3 length is 15 residues. This CDR3 reads CASSFEGQGFDEQYF. The CDR3 region has the DNA TGTGCCAGCAGCTTCGAGGGACAGGGGTTCGACGAGCAGTACTTC.

The chain combines TRBV7-4 with TRBJ2-2; D ambiguous. In germline, CDR1 is SGHVT, CDR2 SQSDAQ. The V end was cut by 5 bases, the J end by 3 bases, with 13 bases between. The CDR3 length is 15 residues. The CDR3 DNA follows: TGTGCCAGCAGCCCAGTACCCGAGGACACCGGGGAGCTGTTTTTT. Translated, it gives CASSPVPEDTGELFF.

The gene calls are TRBV7-9 and TRBJ1-2, with no clear D. This CDR3 spans 12 amino acids. CDR1 and CDR2 from the germline V gene are SEHNR and FQNEAQ (reference sequence). The V end was cut by 1 base, the J end by 4 bases, with 4 bases between. The CDR3 reads CASSLGIYGYTF. The DNA for the CDR3 is TGTGCCAGCAGCTTAGGGATCTATGGCTACACCTTC.